This entry lists 5 T cell receptor beta chains sequenced from one sample in a study of T cell responses to AZD1222 COVID-19 vaccine. TCRdb's table, derived via immunoSEQ multiplex PCR, lists solely in-frame clones and lacks some. The repertoire holds 150,000 to 200,000 clones, about 91% seen once, with 1% to 1.5% in the top ten. The sequencing here drew on peripheral blood, taken 28 days after the second AZD1222 dose. Receptors were obtained from an adult who received the AZD1222 COVID-19 vaccine.

The chain joins TRBV4-1 to TRBJ1-1; no firm D call. Trimming removed 1 base from V and 2 bases from J, with 8 bases in between. The CDR3 has 14 amino acids. The V gene's germline CDR1 is MGHRA and CDR2 YSYEKL. Here the CDR3 reads CASSQVYRNTEAFF. The CDR3 nucleotides read TGCGCCAGCAGCCAAGTATACCGTAACACTGAAGCTTTCTTT.

This clone was observed once. The rearrangement joins TRBV12-3 or TRBV12-4 to TRBJ1-6, with D possibly matching TRBD1 (5 bases). V was cut by 8 bases and J by 9 bases, with 11 bases left in between. This CDR3 spans 12 amino acids. The CDR3 sequence: CASGRTSSPLHF. As DNA, the CDR3 is TGTGCCAGCGGGCGGACATCTTCACCCCTCCACTTT.

The chain links TRBV5-1 to TRBJ2-4; D is ambiguous. CDR3 length equals 13 residues. The V end was cut by 4 bases, the J end by 0 bases, with 5 bases between. Germline lookup yields CDR1 SGHRS and CDR2 YFSETQ. The CDR3 sequence: CASSGPAKNIQYF. In nucleotides, the CDR3 is TGCGCCAGCAGCGGGCCAGCCAAAAACATTCAGTACTTC.

The chain joins TRBV12-5 to TRBJ2-7; TRBD2 agrees at 9 bases. CDR1 and CDR2 (germline): LGHNT, FRNRAP. The CDR3 covers 17 residues. The trim removed 2 bases at V and 1 base at J, leaving 9 bases unmatched. The chain's CDR3 is CASGLPPGGGASYEQYF. CDR3 in DNA: TGTGCTAGTGGTTTGCCCCCGGGCGGGGGGGCATCCTACGAGCAGTACTTC.

The chain employs TRBV20-1 and TRBJ2-7; TRBD1 might be the D (6 bases). Trimming shortened V by 3 bases and J by 1 base, and 16 bases separated the two germline ends. The germline CDR1 and CDR2 sequences are DFQATT and SNEGSKA (reference sequence). This CDR3 region has 15 residues. The chain's CDR3 is CSASWIRDTSYEQYF. CDR3 DNA: TGCAGTGCTAGTTGGATCCGGGACACTTCCTACGAGCAGTACTTC.